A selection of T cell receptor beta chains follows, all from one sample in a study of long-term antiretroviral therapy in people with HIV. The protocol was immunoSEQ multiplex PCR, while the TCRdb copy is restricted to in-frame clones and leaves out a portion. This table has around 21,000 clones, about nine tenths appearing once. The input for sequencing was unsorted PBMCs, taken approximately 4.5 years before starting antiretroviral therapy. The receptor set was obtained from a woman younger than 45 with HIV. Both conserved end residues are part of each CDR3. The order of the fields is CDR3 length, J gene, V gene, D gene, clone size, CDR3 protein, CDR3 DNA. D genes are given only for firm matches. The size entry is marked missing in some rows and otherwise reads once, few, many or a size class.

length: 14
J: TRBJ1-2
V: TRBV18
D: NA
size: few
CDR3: CASSADGPNYGYTF
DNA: TGTGCCAGCTCGGCGGACGGGCCTAACTATGGCTACACCTTC

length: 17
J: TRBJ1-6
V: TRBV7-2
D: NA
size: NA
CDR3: CASSLALSPGPGSPLHF
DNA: TGTGCCAGCAGCTTAGCTCTTTCTCCAGGGCCAGGCTCACCCCTCCACTTT

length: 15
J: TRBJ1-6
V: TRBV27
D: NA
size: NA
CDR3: CASSFLGSSNSPLHF
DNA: TGTGCCAGCAGTTTTTTAGGTTCCTCCAATTCACCCCTCCACTTT

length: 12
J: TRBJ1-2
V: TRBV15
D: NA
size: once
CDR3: CATSDWGSGYTF
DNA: TGTGCCACCAGCGATTGGGGGAGCGGCTACACCTTC

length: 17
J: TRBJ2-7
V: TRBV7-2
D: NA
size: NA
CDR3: CASSLKVSGTAAYEQYF
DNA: TGTGCCAGCAGCTTAAAAGTGTCCGGGACGGCGGCCTACGAGCAGTACTTC

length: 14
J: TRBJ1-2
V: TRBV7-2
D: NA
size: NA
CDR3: CASSLVSTNYGYTF
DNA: TGTGCCAGCAGCTTAGTGTCGACAAACTATGGCTACACCTTC

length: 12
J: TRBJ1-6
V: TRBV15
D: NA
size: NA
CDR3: CATSRLDSPLHF
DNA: TGTGCCACCAGCAGACTCGACTCACCCCTCCACTTT

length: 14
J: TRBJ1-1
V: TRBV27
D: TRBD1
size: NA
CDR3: CASSRGRWDTEAFF
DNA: TGTGCCAGCAGCAGGGGGCGGTGGGACACTGAAGCTTTCTTT

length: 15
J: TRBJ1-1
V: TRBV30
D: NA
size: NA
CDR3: CAWEGVGSRNTEAFF
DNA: TGTGCCTGGGAAGGGGTGGGAAGCAGAAACACTGAAGCTTTCTTT

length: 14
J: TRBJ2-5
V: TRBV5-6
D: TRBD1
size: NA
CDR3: CASSRTGDKETQYF
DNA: TGTGCCAGCAGCCGAACAGGGGATAAGGAGACCCAGTACTTC

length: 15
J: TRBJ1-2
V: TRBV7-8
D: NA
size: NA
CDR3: CASSLGSGGSYGYTF
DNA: TGTGCCAGCAGCTTAGGTTCCGGGGGCTCCTATGGCTACACCTTC

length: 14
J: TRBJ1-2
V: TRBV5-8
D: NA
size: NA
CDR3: CASSYNGGSGGYTF
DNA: TGTGCCAGCAGCTATAACGGGGGGTCGGGCGGCTACACCTTC

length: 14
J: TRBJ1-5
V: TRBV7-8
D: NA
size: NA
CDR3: CASSSPGGSQPQHF
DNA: TGTGCCAGCAGCTCGCCGGGGGGCAGTCAGCCCCAGCATTTT

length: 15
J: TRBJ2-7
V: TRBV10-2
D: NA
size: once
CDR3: CASSESSQPSYEQYF
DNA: TGCGCCAGCAGTGAGTCTTCTCAACCCTCCTACGAGCAGTACTTC

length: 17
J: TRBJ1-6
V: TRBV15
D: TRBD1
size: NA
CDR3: CATSAIGQGRTDSPLHF
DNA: TGTGCCACCAGCGCCATCGGACAGGGAAGAACGGATTCACCCCTCCACTTT

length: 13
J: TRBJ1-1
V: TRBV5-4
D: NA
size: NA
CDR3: CASSPGSYTEAFF
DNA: TGTGCCAGCAGCCCCGGATCTTACACTGAAGCTTTCTTT

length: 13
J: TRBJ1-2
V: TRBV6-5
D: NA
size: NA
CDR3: CASTPGVGYGYTF
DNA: TGTGCCAGCACCCCAGGGGTCGGCTATGGCTACACCTTC

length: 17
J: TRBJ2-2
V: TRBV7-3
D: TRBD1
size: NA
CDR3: CASSPRGGTGKTGELFF
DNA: TGTGCCAGCAGCCCAAGGGGCGGGACAGGGAAAACCGGGGAGCTGTTTTTT

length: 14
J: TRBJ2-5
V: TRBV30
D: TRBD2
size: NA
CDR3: CAWGPSGGLETQYF
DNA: TGTGCCTGGGGCCCTAGCGGGGGACTGGAGACCCAGTACTTC

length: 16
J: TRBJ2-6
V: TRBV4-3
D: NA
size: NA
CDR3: CASSQERGAGANVLTF
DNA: TGCGCCAGCAGCCAAGAAAGGGGGGCTGGGGCCAACGTCCTGACTTTC

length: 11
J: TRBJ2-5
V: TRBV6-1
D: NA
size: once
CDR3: CASENGETQYF
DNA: TGTGCCAGCGAGAATGGGGAGACCCAGTACTTC

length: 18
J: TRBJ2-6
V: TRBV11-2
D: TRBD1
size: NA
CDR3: CASSPLTGVSSGANVLTF
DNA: TGTGCCAGCAGCCCACTGACAGGGGTCAGCTCTGGGGCCAACGTCCTGACTTTC

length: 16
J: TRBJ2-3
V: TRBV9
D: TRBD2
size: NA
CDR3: CASSARTSGETDTQYF
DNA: TGTGCCAGCAGCGCACGGACTAGCGGGGAGACAGATACGCAGTATTTT

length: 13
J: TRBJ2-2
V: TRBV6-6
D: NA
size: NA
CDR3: CASWESGYGELFF
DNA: TGTGCCAGTTGGGAAAGCGGGTACGGGGAGCTGTTTTTT

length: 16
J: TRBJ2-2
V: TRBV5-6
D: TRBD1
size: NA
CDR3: CASSLLGQGESRELFF
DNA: TGTGCCAGCAGCCTCCTGGGACAGGGTGAATCCCGGGAGCTGTTTTTT

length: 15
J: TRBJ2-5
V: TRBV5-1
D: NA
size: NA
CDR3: CASSGFGGRGETQYF
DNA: TGCGCCAGCAGCGGTTTCGGGGGGCGAGGAGAGACCCAGTACTTC